What follows are 29 T cell receptor beta chains derived from one specimen sequenced in a study of T cell changes during pregnancy in multiple sclerosis. Produced via immunoSEQ multiplex PCR; TCRdb's table is partial and in-frame only. This table holds about 81,000 clones, approximately 94% found once. Specimen: peripheral blood, collected in the third trimester of pregnancy. The receptors here all came from a female donor with multiple sclerosis, enrolled in a pregnancy study.

The J gene is TRBJ2-1, the V gene TRBV5-6; D is undetermined. V was pared by 4 bases and J by 8 bases, with 16 bases between. In germline, CDR1 is SGHDT, CDR2 YYEEEE. The CDR3 has 14 amino acids. The CDR3 spells CASSPGYGLDEQFF. DNA of the CDR3: TGTGCCAGCAGCCCCGGTTACGGGTTGGATGAGCAGTTCTTC.

The rearrangement uses TRBV9 and TRBJ1-2; D gene uncertain. V was cut by 0 bases and J by 6 bases, with 18 bases left in between. Looked up from germline, CDR1 is SGDLS and CDR2 is YYNGEE. The CDR3 runs 16 residues. The CDR3 nucleotides read TGTGCCAGCAGCGTAGCTGAAGGGAGGGAGCGGCATGGCTACACCTTC. Translated: CASSVAEGRERHGYTF.

This chain uses TRBV6-5 with TRBJ1-1; 9 bases align to TRBD1. Germline trimming cut 0 bases from V and 3 bases from J; bases unmatched to any gene: 2. Germline loops: CDR1 MNHEY, CDR2 SVGAGI. This CDR3 is 15 amino acids long. This CDR3 is CASSYSGQGHTEAFF. The CDR3 region has the DNA TGTGCCAGCAGTTACTCCGGACAGGGGCACACTGAAGCTTTCTTT.

This sequence joins TRBV4-2 and TRBJ1-2, with 7 bases fitting TRBD1. J was trimmed by 3 bases and V by 1 base; bases with no gene match: 11. CDR1 is LGHNA, CDR2 YNFKEQ, per germline. The CDR3 runs to 17 residues. The CDR3 DNA follows: TGTGCCAGCAGCCAAGTCGGGCAGGGGGGTGTGGACTATGGCTACACCTTC. This translates into CASSQVGQGGVDYGYTF.

This rearrangement joins TRBV7-9 to TRBJ1-2; weak D call: TRBD1 (6 bases). Germline CDR1 reads SEHNR; CDR2 reads FQNEAQ (reference sequence). This CDR3 is built from 14 residues. The V end was cut by 6 bases, the J end by 8 bases, with 19 bases between. CDR3 residues: CASSRTTGALGYTF. The CDR3 DNA reads TGTGCCAGCAGTCGTACGACAGGCGCCCTGGGCTACACCTTC.

The chain is built from TRBV4-2 and TRBJ1-3; 9 bases match TRBD1. Germline CDR1 and CDR2: LGHNA and YNFKEQ. The CDR3 spans 17 residues. Trimming removed 0 bases from V and 1 base from J; junction bases left unmatched: 4. The CDR3 is CASSQDLGQGSGNTIYF. The CDR3 DNA reads TGTGCCAGCAGCCAAGACCTTGGACAGGGGTCTGGAAACACCATATATTTT.

This clone was observed once. The chain recombines TRBV13 with TRBJ1-1; D possibly corresponds to TRBD1 (5 bases). Germline assignment: CDR1 PRHDT and CDR2 FYEKMQ (reference sequence). V lost 7 bases, J lost 7 bases, and 13 bases lay in between. This CDR3 spans 12 amino acids. The CDR3 loop reads CASNGRVDEAFF. The CDR3, as DNA: TGTGCCAGCAACGGCAGGGTTGATGAAGCTTTCTTT.

CDR3: CASSLGLQVYEQYF. The DNA for the CDR3 is TGTGCCAGCAGCTTGGGGCTACAGGTCTACGAGCAGTACTTC. V usage is TRBV5-6 and J usage is TRBJ2-7; maybe TRBD1 (5 bases). V lost 0 bases and J 3 bases, leaving 10 bases between the germline ends. The CDR3 spans 14 residues. Germline lookup yields CDR1 SGHDT and CDR2 YYEEEE.

The CDR3 nucleotides are TGCGCCAGCAGCCAAGAGGCCCAAACCGGGGAGCTGTTTTTT. It codes for CASSQEAQTGELFF. J is TRBJ2-2 and V is TRBV4-1; D not resolved. The CDR3 runs to 14 residues. Germline values: CDR1 MGHRA, CDR2 YSYEKL. Between the trimmed V and J ends, which lost 0 bases and 5 bases, there was a span of 7 bases.

The chain uses TRBV6-5 and TRBJ2-2; 7 bases line up with TRBD1. Germline lookup yields CDR1 MNHEY and CDR2 SVGAGI. The CDR3 runs to 16 residues. Trimming removed 0 bases from V and 0 bases from J; junction bases left unmatched: 1. The CDR3 region is CASSYSGQSNTGELFF. CDR3 in DNA: TGTGCCAGCAGTTACTCGGGACAGTCGAACACCGGGGAGCTGTTTTTT.

The rearrangement uses TRBV7-9 and TRBJ2-7; TRBD1 matches at 9 bases. J was trimmed by 2 bases and V by 5 bases; bases with no gene match: 4. CDR1 and CDR2 (germline): SEHNR, FQNEAQ (reference sequence). The CDR3 covers 14 residues. The CDR3: CASSPGTGPYEQYF. Here the CDR3 DNA reads TGTGCCAGCAGCCCCGGGACAGGGCCCTACGAGCAGTACTTC.

The J gene is TRBJ2-3, the V gene TRBV11-2, with D possibly matching TRBD2 (6 bases). CDR3 size: 15 residues. Per the germline V gene, CDR1 is SGHAT and CDR2 is FQNNGV. V was pared by 5 bases and J by 8 bases, with 20 bases between. For the CDR3, the DNA is TGTGCCAGCAGCAGCAACGTCCCGGGGCGGGGTACGCAGTATTTT. Translating it yields CASSSNVPGRGTQYF. The entire variable domain, with the rest obtained from reference TRBV11-2 and TRBJ2-3, is as follows: EAGVAQSPRYKIIEKRQSVAFWCNPISGHATLYWYQQILGQGPKLLIQFQNNGVVDDSQLPKDRFSAERLKGVDSTLKIQPAKLEDSAVYLCASSSNVPGRGTQYFGPGTRLTVL.

This chain uses TRBV6-4 with TRBJ1-1, with unresolved D. The CDR3 covers 13 residues. CDR1 is MRHNA, CDR2 SNTAGT, per germline. The V end lost 0 bases, the J end lost 0 bases, and 2 bases lay between the germline ends. Here the CDR3 reads CASSDSVNTEAFF. For the CDR3, the DNA is TGTGCCAGCAGTGACTCCGTGAACACTGAAGCTTTCTTT.

V usage is TRBV9 and J usage is TRBJ2-5; weak D call: TRBD1 (6 bases). The germline gives CDR1 SGDLS, CDR2 YYNGEE. V shed 3 bases and J shed 0 bases, with 6 bases lying between them. The CDR3 loop spans 13 amino acids. For the CDR3, the DNA is TGTGCCAGCAGCGACAGGGACCAAGAGACCCAGTACTTC. Its protein is CASSDRDQETQYF.

The genes are TRBV5-1 and TRBJ2-5, with 7 bases that match TRBD2. This CDR3 is 16 amino acids long. Trimming at V came to 1 base and at J to 5 bases, leaving 11 bases not matched to a gene. The germline CDR1 and CDR2 sequences are SGHRS and YFSETQ. The CDR3 spells CASSLLASGVVETQYF. The CDR3 DNA sequence: TGCGCCAGCAGCTTGCTGGCCAGCGGGGTCGTTGAGACCCAGTACTTC.

The V gene is TRBV5-8, the J gene TRBJ2-7; TRBD2 matches at 7 bases. The V gene's germline CDR1 is SGHTS and CDR2 YDEGEE. J was trimmed by 7 bases and V by 3 bases; bases with no gene match: 10. This CDR3 comprises 14 residues. CDR3 bases: TGTGCCAGCAGCTCCAGACTAGCCGCGTTAGAGCAGTACTTC. It specifies CASSSRLAALEQYF.

The genes are TRBV7-2 and TRBJ1-5; TRBD1 matches at 7 bases. The CDR3 extends over 17 amino acids. The ends lost 4 bases at V and 0 bases at J; junction bases unmatched: 9. CDR1 SGHTA and CDR2 FQGNSA come from the germline V gene. The CDR3 region has the DNA TGTGCCAGCAGCTCCGGGGACAGACTGTATAGCAATCAGCCCCAGCATTTT. This gives the protein CASSSGDRLYSNQPQHF.

The rearrangement joins TRBV7-9 to TRBJ1-2; TRBD1 is a possible D gene (6 bases). V dropped 5 bases and J dropped 5 bases, with 12 bases sitting between them. Germline assignment: CDR1 SEHNR and CDR2 FQNEAQ (reference sequence). This CDR3 spans 13 amino acids. CDR3 in DNA: TGTGCCAGCAGCCTAACAGGGTTATATGGCTACACCTTC. It is translated as CASSLTGLYGYTF.

The chain employs TRBV29-1 and TRBJ1-1; possible D gene TRBD1, 6 bases. The germline V gene has CDR1 SQVTM and CDR2 ANQGSEA. This CDR3 spans 14 amino acids. Trimming took 3 bases from V and 4 from J, leaving 15 bases between them. Here the CDR3 DNA reads TGCAGCGTTGATGTACAGGGAGGGGGCACTGAAGCTTTCTTT. Encoded protein: CSVDVQGGGTEAFF. The whole variable domain, filled in from reference TRBV29-1 and TRBJ1-1, reads SAVISQKPSRDICQRGTSLTIQCQVDSQVTMMFWYRQQPGQSLTLIATANQGSEATYESGFVIDKFPISRPNLTFSTLTVSNMSPEDSSIYLCSVDVQGGGTEAFFGQGTRLTVV.

V is TRBV5-6 and J is TRBJ2-1; possibly TRBD2 for D (5 bases). Trimming removed 6 bases from V and 6 bases from J, with 22 bases in between. CDR1 SGHDT and CDR2 YYEEEE come from the germline V gene. The CDR3 consists of 16 residues. The CDR3 DNA follows: TGTGCCAGCACCCTTCCAGGCAGCGGACCGGCCAATGAGCAGTTCTTC. Translation gives CASTLPGSGPANEQFF.

This clone has a handful of counts. The chain recombines TRBV9 with TRBJ2-2, with TRBD2 identical over 7 bases. V gave up 4 bases and J gave up 1 base; unmatched junction bases: 7. Germline CDR1 reads SGDLS; CDR2 reads YYNGEE. This CDR3 spans 16 amino acids. For the CDR3, the DNA is TGTGCCAGCAGCTTTACCTCTAGCGGGAACACCGGGGAGCTGTTTTTT. Translating it yields CASSFTSSGNTGELFF.

This chain links TRBV6-5 with TRBJ2-7; D may be TRBD1 (6 bases). V lost 8 bases, J lost 0 bases, and 17 bases lay in between. The CDR3 covers 15 residues. Germline CDR1 is MNHEY and CDR2 is SVGAGI. The CDR3 here is CASGTSNIPSYEQYF. CDR3 sequence (DNA): TGTGCCAGCGGGACAAGCAATATACCCTCCTACGAGCAGTACTTC.

This chain uses TRBV7-9 with TRBJ2-7; 10 bases map to TRBD1. Germline V lookup: CDR1 SEHNR, CDR2 FQNEAQ (reference sequence). Trimming cost V 5 bases and J 2 bases; bases outside gene matches: 6. The CDR3 is 15 amino acids. The CDR3 bases are TGTGCCAGCAGCACACCCGGGACAGGGGCCTACGAGCAGTACTTC. Translated: CASSTPGTGAYEQYF.

In its sample, this clone was seen a few times. This chain links TRBV7-3 with TRBJ2-7; tentatively, D is TRBD2 (7 bases). V lost 5 bases, J lost 3 bases, and 17 bases lay in between. The length of the CDR3 is 15 residues. Germline CDR1 is SGHTA and CDR2 is FQGTGA. The CDR3: CASSEGVGEGYEQYF. The DNA for the CDR3 is TGTGCCAGCAGCGAGGGGGTTGGGGAGGGCTACGAGCAGTACTTC.

The J gene is TRBJ2-7, the V gene TRBV2, with D perhaps matching TRBD1 (6 bases). V was shortened by 2 bases and J by 4 bases, with 12 bases between the two germline ends. The CDR3 contains 14 residues. The germline CDR1 and CDR2 sequences are SNHLY and FYNNEI. The CDR3 spells CASSELGRGYEQYF. The CDR3 nucleotides read TGTGCCAGCAGTGAACTCGGCAGGGGTTACGAGCAGTACTTC.

The rearrangement uses TRBV7-3 and TRBJ2-5; 9 bases are a match to TRBD2. Trimming cost V 5 bases and J 3 bases; bases outside gene matches: 7. This CDR3 comprises 15 residues. CDR1 and CDR2 (germline): SGHTA, FQGTGA. CDR3 sequence reads: CASSGSGGTKETQYF. Written as DNA, the CDR3 is TGTGCCAGCAGCGGTAGCGGGGGCACTAAAGAGACCCAGTACTTC.

DNA of the CDR3: TGTGCCAGTAGCGCAGGAAGGGGGACCTATGGCTACACCTTC. This translates into CASSAGRGTYGYTF. The chain recombines TRBV19 with TRBJ1-2; D is perhaps TRBD1 (6 bases). V gave up 6 bases and J gave up 4 bases, with 15 bases separating them. Germline CDR1 is LNHDA and CDR2 is SQIVND (reference sequence). The CDR3 loop spans 14 amino acids.

The CDR3 is CASSKTSGGVNQFF. The CDR3 bases are TGTGCCAGCAGTAAGACTAGCGGGGGGGTAAACCAGTTCTTC. This chain connects TRBV6-6 to TRBJ2-1; 14 positions agree with TRBD2. CDR1 MNHNY and CDR2 SVGAGI come from the germline V gene (reference sequence). V shed 5 bases, J shed 13 bases, and the junction held 7 bases outside the gene matches. This CDR3 has 14 amino acids.

The V gene is TRBV19, the J gene TRBJ2-3; TRBD2 might be the D (7 bases). The germline V gene encodes CDR1 LNHDA and CDR2 SQIVND (reference sequence). CDR3 length equals 16 residues. The ends were cut back, 8 bases at V and 10 bases at J, with 28 bases in the middle. The CDR3 protein is CASGPYGGGLRGAQYF. CDR3 DNA: TGTGCCAGTGGGCCCTATGGGGGGGGCCTGAGGGGTGCGCAGTATTTT.